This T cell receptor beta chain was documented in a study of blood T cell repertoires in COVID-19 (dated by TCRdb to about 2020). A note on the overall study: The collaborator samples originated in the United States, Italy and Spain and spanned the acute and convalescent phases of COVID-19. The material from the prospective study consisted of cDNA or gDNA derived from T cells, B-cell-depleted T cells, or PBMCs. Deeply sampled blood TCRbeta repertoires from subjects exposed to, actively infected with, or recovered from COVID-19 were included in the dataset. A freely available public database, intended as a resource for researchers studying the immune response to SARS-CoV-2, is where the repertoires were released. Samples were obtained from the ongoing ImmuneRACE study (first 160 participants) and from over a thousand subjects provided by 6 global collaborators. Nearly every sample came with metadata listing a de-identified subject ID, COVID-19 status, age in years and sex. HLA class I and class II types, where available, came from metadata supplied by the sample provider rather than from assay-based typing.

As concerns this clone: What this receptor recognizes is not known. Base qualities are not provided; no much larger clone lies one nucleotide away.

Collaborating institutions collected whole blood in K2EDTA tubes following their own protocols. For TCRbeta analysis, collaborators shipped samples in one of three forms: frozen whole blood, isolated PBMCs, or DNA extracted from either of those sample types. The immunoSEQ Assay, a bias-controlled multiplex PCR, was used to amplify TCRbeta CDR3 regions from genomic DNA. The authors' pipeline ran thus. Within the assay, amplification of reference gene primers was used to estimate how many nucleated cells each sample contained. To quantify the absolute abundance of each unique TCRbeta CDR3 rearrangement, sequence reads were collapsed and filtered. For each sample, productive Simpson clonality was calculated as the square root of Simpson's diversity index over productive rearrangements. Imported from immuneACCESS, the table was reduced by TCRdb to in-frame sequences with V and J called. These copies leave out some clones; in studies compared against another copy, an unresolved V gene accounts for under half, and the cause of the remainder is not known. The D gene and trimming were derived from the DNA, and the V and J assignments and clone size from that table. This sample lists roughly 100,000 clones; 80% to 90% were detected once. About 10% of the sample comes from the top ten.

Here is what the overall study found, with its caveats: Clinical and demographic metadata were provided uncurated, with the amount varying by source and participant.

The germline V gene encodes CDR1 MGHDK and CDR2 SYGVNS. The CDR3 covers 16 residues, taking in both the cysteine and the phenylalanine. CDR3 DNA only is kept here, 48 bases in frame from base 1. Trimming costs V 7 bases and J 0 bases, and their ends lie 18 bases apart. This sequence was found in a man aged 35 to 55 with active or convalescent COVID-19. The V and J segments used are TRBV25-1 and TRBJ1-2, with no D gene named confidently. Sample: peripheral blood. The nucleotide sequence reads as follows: TGTGCCAGCACCGCTTCCGGAGGGTTAGCTAACTATGGCTACACCTTC. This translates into CASTASGGLANYGYTF.